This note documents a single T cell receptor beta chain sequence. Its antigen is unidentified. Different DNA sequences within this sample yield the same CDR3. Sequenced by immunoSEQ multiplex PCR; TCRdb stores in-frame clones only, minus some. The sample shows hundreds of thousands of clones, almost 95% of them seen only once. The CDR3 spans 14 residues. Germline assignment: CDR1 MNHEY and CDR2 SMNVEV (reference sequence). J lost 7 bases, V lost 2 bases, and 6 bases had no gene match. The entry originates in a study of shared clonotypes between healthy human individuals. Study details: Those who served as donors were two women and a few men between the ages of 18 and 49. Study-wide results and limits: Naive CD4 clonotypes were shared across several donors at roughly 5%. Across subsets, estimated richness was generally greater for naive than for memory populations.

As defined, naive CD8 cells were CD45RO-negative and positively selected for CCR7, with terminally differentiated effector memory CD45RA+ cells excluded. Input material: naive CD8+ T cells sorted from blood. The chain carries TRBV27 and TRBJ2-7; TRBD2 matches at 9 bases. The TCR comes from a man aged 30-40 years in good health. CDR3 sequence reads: CASSLRLAGYEQYF. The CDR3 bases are TGTGCCAGCAGTTTACGGCTAGCGGGATATGAGCAGTACTTC.